This T cell receptor beta chain was sequenced during a study of cytomegalovirus exposure and HLA in healthy donors. PCR employed 60 Vbeta and 13 Jbeta primers. The protocol was immunoSEQ multiplex PCR, while the TCRdb copy is restricted to in-frame clones and leaves out a portion. The data show roughly 88,000 clones, 69% seen once. About this clone: The antigen is undetermined.

V trimming: 4 bases; J trimming: 3 bases; junction bases outside the gene matches: 3. The germline V gene has CDR1 ENHRY and CDR2 SYGVKD. This CDR3 spans 14 amino acids. Study-wide results and caveats: According to reports, the classifier identified cytomegalovirus status with high specificity and sensitivity.

Sequences were obtained from PBMCs. This receptor was identified in a middle-aged man in good health and CMV-seronegative. This chain joins TRBV10-3 and TRBJ2-3, with TRBD1 matching over 8 bases. The CDR3 coding sequence is TGTGCCATCAGTGGGACAGGGACGACAGATACGCAGTATTTT. This codes for CAISGTGTTDTQYF.